Sequencing of this TCR beta chain was carried out in a study of cytomegalovirus exposure and HLA in healthy donors. Study-level points and caveats: Among TCR beta chains of equal frequency, HLA-associated ones were more clonally expanded in a later analysis.

This PCR relied on a set of 60 Vbeta primers and 13 Jbeta primers. This table comes from immunoSEQ multiplex PCR, and its TCRdb copy is limited to in-frame clones, with some not included. Of roughly 63,000 clones listed, around 68% were seen once; the top ten hold approximately 23%. Germline V gene lookup returns CDR1 SEHNR and CDR2 FQNEAQ (reference sequence). CDR3 length equals 12 residues. On this clone: As yet, its antigen is unknown. One junction end disagrees with the germline gene, perhaps due to a read error.

The sample comprised PBMCs. The rearrangement joins TRBV7-9 to TRBJ2-3; D gene ambiguous. The clonotype was recovered from a man aged 50-59 years in good health and CMV-seropositive. CDR3 sequence (DNA): TGTTCCAGCAGCTTAGGGCCAGATACGCAGTATTTT. Protein product: CSSSLGPDTQYF.